This T cell receptor beta chain was recorded in a study of T cell changes during pregnancy in multiple sclerosis. Libraries were prepared by immunoSEQ multiplex PCR; TCRdb keeps only in-frame clonotypes and omits some of them. The sample includes roughly 51,000 clones, around 92% of them seen just once. Losses at the gene ends were 1 base for V and 5 bases for J; bases not matched to a gene: 7. CDR1 is MNHNS and CDR2 is SASEGT in the germline V gene. The length of the CDR3 is 15 residues. The chain has TRBV6-1 and TRBJ2-5, with 7 bases lining up with TRBD2. This sample comprised CD4+ T cells from peripheral blood mononuclear cells, obtained after pregnancy. This TCR was sampled from a female donor in good health, enrolled as a control in a pregnancy study. The CDR3 spells CASSEGVSGRETQYF. The DNA for the CDR3 is TGTGCCAGCAGTGAAGGCGTTAGCGGGCGGGAGACCCAGTACTTC.